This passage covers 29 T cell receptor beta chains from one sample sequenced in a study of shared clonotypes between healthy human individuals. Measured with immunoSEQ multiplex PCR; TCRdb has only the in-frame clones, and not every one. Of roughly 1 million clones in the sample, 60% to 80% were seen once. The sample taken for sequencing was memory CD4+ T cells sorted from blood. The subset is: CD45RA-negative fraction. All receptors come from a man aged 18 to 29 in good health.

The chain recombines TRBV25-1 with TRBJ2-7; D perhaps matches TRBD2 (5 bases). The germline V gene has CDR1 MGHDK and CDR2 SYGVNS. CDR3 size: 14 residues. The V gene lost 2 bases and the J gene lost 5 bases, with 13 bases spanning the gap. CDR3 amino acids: CASSEDEGFNEQYF. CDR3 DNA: TGTGCCAGCAGTGAAGATGAGGGCTTTAACGAGCAGTACTTC.

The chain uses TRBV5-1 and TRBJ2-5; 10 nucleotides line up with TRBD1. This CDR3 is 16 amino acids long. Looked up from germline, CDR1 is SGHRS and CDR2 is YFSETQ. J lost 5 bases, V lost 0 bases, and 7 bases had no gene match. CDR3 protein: CASSLAGTGERETQYF. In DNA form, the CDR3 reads TGCGCCAGCAGCTTGGCCGGGACAGGGGAGAGGGAGACCCAGTACTTC.

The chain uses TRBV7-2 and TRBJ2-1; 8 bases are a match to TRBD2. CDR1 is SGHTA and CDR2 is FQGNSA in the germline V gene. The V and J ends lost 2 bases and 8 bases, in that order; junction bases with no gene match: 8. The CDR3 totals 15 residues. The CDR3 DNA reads TGTGCCAGCAGCTTATGGCCGGGACTAGGCGATGAGCAGTTCTTC. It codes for CASSLWPGLGDEQFF.

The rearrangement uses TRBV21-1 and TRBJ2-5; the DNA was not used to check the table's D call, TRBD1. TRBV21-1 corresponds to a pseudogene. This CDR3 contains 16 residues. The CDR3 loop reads CASSKARDRFQETQYF. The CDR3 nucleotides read TGTGCCAGCAGCAAAGCACGCGACAGATTCCAAGAGACCCAGTACTTC.

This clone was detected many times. CDR3 sequence reads: CASSVEAGSYNEQFF. The DNA for the CDR3 is TGTGCCAGCAGCGTAGAGGCCGGCTCCTACAATGAGCAGTTCTTC. The genes are TRBV9 and TRBJ2-1; D is uncertain. The CDR3 sequence is 15 residues long. V was trimmed by 0 bases and J by 0 bases, leaving 7 bases between them. CDR1 is SGDLS and CDR2 is YYNGEE in the germline V gene.

Here the CDR3 DNA reads TGTGCCTGGGTACTAGCGGGAGGGCCGACTTATCCTACGCAGTATTTT. This encodes CAWVLAGGPTYPTQYF. This sequence joins TRBV30 and TRBJ2-3; 13 bases fit TRBD2. The germline CDR1 and CDR2 sequences are GTSNPN and SVGIG (reference sequence). V trimming: 5 bases; J trimming: 8 bases; junction bases outside the gene matches: 13. This CDR3 comprises 16 residues.

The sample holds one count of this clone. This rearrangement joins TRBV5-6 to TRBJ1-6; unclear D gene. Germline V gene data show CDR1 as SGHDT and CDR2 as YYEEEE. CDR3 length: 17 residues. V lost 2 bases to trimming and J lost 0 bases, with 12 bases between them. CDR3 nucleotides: TGTGCCAGCAGCTTCTCTGTAGATAGCTCCTATAATTCACCCCTCCACTTT. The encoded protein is CASSFSVDSSYNSPLHF. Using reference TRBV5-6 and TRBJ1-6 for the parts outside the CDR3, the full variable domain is DAGVTQSPTHLIKTRGQQVTLRCSPKSGHDTVSWYQQALGQGPQFIFQYYEEEERQRGNFPDRFSGHQFPNYSSELNVNALLLGDSALYLCASSFSVDSSYNSPLHFGNGTRLTVT.

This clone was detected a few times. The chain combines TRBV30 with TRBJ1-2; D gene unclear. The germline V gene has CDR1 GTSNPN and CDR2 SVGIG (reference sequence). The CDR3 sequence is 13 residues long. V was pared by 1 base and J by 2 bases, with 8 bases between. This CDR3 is CAWSEISNYGYTF. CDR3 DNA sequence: TGTGCCTGGAGTGAAATTTCAAACTATGGCTACACCTTC.

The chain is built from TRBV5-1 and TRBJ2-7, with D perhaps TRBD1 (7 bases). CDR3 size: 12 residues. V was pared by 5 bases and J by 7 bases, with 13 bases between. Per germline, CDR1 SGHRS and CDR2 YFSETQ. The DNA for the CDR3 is TGCGCCAGCAGATCCTCAGGGGGGGAGCAGTACTTC. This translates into CASRSSGGEQYF.

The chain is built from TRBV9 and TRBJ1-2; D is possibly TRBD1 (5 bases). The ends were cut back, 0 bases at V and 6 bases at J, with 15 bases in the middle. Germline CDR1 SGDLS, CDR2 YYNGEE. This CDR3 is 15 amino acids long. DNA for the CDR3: TGTGCCAGCAGCGTAGCCCCCAACGGGGGAAATGGCTACACCTTC. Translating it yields CASSVAPNGGNGYTF.

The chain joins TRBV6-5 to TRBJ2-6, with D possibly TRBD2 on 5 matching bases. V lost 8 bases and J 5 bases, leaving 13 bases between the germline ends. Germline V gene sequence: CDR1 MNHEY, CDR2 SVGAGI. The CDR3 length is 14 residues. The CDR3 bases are TGTGCCAGCTACCCCGGGAACCGGGCCAACGTCCTGACTTTC. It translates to CASYPGNRANVLTF.

The CDR3 bases are TGTGCCAGCAGCATAGGACTAGCGGGAGGGCCGGATACGCAGTATTTT. It is translated as CASSIGLAGGPDTQYF. This chain links TRBV7-4 with TRBJ2-3; TRBD2 aligns across 15 bases. Germline assignment: CDR1 SGHVT and CDR2 SQSDAQ. With 5 bases clipped from V and 6 bases from J, the junction kept 6 bases outside the gene matches. CDR3 length: 16 amino acids.

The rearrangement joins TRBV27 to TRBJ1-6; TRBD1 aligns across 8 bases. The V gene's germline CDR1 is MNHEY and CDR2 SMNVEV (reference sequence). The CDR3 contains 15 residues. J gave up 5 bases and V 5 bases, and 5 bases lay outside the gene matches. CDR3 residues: CASSPGGGHNSPLHF. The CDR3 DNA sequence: TGTGCCAGCAGTCCAGGGGGCGGACATAATTCACCCCTCCACTTT.

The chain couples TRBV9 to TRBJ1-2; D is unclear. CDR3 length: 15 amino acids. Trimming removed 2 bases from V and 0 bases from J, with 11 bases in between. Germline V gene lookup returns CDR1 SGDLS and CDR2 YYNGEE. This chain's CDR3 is CASSVAADPNYGYTF. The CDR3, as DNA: TGTGCCAGCAGCGTGGCGGCAGATCCTAACTATGGCTACACCTTC.

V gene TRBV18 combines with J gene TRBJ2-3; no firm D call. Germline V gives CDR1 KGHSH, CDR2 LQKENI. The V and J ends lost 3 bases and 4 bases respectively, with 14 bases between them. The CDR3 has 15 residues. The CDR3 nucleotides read TGTGCCAGCTCACCCATTTGGGATGCTTCAGATACGCAGTATTTT. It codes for CASSPIWDASDTQYF.

As DNA, the CDR3 is TGTGCCAGCAGTGAAGATTCACCTGGAAACACCATATATTTT. Its translation: CASSEDSPGNTIYF. V gene TRBV2 combines with J gene TRBJ1-3; D unresolved. V lost 1 base and J 2 bases, leaving 6 bases between the germline ends. In germline, CDR1 is SNHLY, CDR2 FYNNEI. This CDR3 is 14 amino acids long.

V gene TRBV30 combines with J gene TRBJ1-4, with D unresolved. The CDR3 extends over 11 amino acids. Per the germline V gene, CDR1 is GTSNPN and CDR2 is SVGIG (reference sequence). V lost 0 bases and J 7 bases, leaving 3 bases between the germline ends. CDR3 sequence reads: CAWSVREKLFF. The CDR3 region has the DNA TGTGCCTGGAGTGTCCGTGAAAAACTGTTTTTT.

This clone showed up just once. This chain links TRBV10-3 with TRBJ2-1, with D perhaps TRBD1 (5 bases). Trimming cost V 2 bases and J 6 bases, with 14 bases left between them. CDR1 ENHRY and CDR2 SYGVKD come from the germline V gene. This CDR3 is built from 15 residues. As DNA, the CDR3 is TGTGCCATCAGTGAGATAGTAGGGCAGGGCAATGAGCAGTTCTTC. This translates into CAISEIVGQGNEQFF.

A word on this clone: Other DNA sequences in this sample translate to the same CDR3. This chain's CDR3 is CASSLGQGQETQYF. CDR3 bases: TGTGCCAGCAGCTTGGGACAGGGGCAAGAGACCCAGTACTTC. The rearrangement links TRBV5-6 to TRBJ2-5; 8 bases align to TRBD1. Germline V gene sequence: CDR1 SGHDT, CDR2 YYEEEE. Trimming at V came to 0 bases and at J to 2 bases, leaving 0 bases not matched to a gene. The CDR3 totals 14 residues.

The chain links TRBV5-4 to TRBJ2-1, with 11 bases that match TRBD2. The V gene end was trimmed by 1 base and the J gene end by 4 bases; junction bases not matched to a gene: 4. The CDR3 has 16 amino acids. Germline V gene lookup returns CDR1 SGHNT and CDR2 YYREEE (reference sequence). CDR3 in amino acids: CASSLMIAGGYNEQFF. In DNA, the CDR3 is TGTGCCAGCAGCTTGATGATAGCGGGGGGGTACAATGAGCAGTTCTTC.

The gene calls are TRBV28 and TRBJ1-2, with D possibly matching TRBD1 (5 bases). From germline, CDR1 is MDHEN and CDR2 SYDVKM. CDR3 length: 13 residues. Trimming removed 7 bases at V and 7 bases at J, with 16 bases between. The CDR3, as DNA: TGTGCCAGCAAACCCCTCGGGGCAGGTGGCTACACCTTC. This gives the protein CASKPLGAGGYTF.

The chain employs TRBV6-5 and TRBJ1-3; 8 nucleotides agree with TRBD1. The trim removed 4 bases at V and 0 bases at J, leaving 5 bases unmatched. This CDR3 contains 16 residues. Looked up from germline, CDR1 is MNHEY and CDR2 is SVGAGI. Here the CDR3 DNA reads TGTGCCAGCAGTTTTCGGACAGGGCGCTCTGGAAACACCATATATTTT. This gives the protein CASSFRTGRSGNTIYF.

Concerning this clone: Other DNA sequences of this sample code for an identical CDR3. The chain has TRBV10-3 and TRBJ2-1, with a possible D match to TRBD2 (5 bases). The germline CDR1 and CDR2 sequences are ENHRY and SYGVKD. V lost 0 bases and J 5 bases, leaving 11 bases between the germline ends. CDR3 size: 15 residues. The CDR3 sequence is CAISESGLLNNEQFF. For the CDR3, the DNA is TGTGCCATCAGTGAGTCAGGACTTCTTAACAATGAGCAGTTCTTC.

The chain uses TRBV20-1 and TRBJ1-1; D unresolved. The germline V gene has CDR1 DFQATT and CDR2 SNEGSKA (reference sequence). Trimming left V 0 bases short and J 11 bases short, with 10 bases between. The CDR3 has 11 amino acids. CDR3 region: CSARDAGRAFF. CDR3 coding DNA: TGCAGTGCTAGAGATGCGGGTAGGGCTTTCTTT.

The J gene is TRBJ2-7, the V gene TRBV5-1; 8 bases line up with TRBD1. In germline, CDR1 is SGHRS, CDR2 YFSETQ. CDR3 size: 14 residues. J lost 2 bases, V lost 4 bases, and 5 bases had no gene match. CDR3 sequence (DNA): TGCGCCAGCAGCCTGACAGGGGCGGCCTACGAGCAGTACTTC. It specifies CASSLTGAAYEQYF.

CDR3 protein: CASSYGAGGPETQYF. In DNA, the CDR3 is TGTGCCAGCAGTTACGGGGCGGGAGGGCCCGAGACCCAGTACTTC. This chain connects TRBV6-5 to TRBJ2-5; 9 nucleotides agree with TRBD2. This CDR3 region has 15 residues. The germline CDR1 and CDR2 sequences are MNHEY and SVGAGI. The V gene end was trimmed by 2 bases and the J gene end by 5 bases; junction bases not matched to a gene: 6.

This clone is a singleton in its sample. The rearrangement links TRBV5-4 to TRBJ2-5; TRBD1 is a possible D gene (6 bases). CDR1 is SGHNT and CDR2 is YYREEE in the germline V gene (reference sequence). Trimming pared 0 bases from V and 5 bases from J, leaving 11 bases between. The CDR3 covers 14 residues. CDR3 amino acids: CASSLVGRGETQYF. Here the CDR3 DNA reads TGTGCCAGCAGCTTGGTGGGCAGGGGCGAGACCCAGTACTTC.

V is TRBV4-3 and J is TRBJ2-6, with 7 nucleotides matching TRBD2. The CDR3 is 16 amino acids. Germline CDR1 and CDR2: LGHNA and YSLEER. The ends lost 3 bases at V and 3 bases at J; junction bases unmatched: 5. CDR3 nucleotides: TGCGCCAGCAGCCAGCATGGGGGGGTTGGGGCCAACGTCCTGACTTTC. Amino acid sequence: CASSQHGGVGANVLTF.

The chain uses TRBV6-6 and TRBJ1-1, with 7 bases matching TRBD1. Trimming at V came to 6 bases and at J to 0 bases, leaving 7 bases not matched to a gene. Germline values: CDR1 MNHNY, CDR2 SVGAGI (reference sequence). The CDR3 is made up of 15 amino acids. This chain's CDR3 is CASSRDRLMNTEAFF. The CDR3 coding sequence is TGTGCCAGCAGCCGGGACAGACTTATGAACACTGAAGCTTTCTTT.